This record concerns one T cell receptor (beta chain) sequence. Germline V gives CDR1 SGDLS, CDR2 YYNGEE. V dropped 0 bases and J dropped 5; count of bases not matched to a gene: 9. This CDR3 has 16 amino acids. This sample was included in a study of T cells in tuberculosis. Looking at the study overall: CD1B tetramers identified T cells specific for mycobacterial lipid GMM.

Cells were sorted from thawed PBMC rested overnight and stained with GMM-loaded CD1B tetramer, viability dye and anti-CD3. C32 glucose monomycolate from Rhodococcus equi was loaded onto the CD1B tetramers. Some clones are missing from TCRdb's copy, which holds only in-frame ones; the method was immunoSEQ multiplex PCR. The sample lists approximately 88,000 clones, roughly 90% occurring once. This receptor was identified in an adult woman with latent tuberculosis. This sequence joins TRBV9 and TRBJ2-3; TRBD1 agrees at 7 bases. What was sequenced was CD1b-GMM tetramer-negative cells sorted from PBMCs. CDR3 DNA: TGTGCCAGCAGCGTAGGAAGAGGGGGCTCGCTAGATACGCAGTATTTT. Translated: CASSVGRGGSLDTQYF.